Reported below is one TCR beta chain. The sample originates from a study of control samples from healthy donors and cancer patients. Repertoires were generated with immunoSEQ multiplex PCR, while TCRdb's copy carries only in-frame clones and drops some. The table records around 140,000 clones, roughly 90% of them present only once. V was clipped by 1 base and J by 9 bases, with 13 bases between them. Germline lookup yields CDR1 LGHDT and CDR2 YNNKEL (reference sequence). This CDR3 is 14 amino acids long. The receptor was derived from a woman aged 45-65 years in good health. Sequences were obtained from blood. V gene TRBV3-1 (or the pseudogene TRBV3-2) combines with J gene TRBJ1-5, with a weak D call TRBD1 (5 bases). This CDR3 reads CASSQGSGVVPQHF. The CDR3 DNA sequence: TGTGCCAGCAGCCAAGGATCGGGGGTGGTGCCCCAGCATTTT.